This paragraph covers one TCR beta chain sequence. Original methodology: Amplification from reference gene primers served as the basis for estimated nucleated cell counts. Libraries were prepared by immunoSEQ multiplex PCR; TCRdb keeps only in-frame clonotypes and omits some of them. That table supplies the V and J calls and clone size; D and trimming were determined from the DNA. Of 180,000 or so clones in the sample, roughly 89% are singletons; the top ten hold 1.6%. This CDR3 contains 15 residues. V was trimmed by 0 bases and J by 3 bases, leaving 10 bases between them. The V gene's germline CDR1 is LGHDT and CDR2 YNNKEL (reference sequence). This entry belongs to a study of blood T cell repertoires in COVID-19. Looking at the study overall: COVID-19 samples from acute and convalescent phases originated in the United States, Italy and Spain. PBMCs, B-cell-depleted T cells, or T cells were the source of the cDNA or gDNA that made up the material.

This TCR derives from a woman in her forties or fifties with acute or convalescent COVID-19. V gene TRBV3-1 (or the pseudogene TRBV3-2) combines with J gene TRBJ2-3; D ambiguous. The specimen was peripheral blood. The CDR3 reads CASSQDSDSTDTQYF. The DNA of the CDR3 is TGTGCCAGCAGCCAAGATAGTGATAGTACAGATACGCAGTATTTT.